The rows below give T cell receptor beta chains drawn from one sample of a study of cytotoxic CD8 clonotypes in ibrutinib-treated CLL. Libraries were prepared by immunoSEQ multiplex PCR; TCRdb keeps only in-frame clonotypes and omits some of them. The table records about 58,000 clones, about 72% of them present only once. Sequencing used PBMCs, obtained after 12 months of ibrutinib treatment. Receptors were obtained from a human donor with chronic lymphocytic leukemia. Both conserved end residues are part of each CDR3. The D gene is left open where the match is weak. Some rows have no size entry. The others give once, few or many, or a class for an expanded clone.

TRBV5-1	TRBJ1-2	-	-	CASSPAPARGYTF	TGCGCCAGCAGCCCAGCGCCCGCGAGGGGCTACACCTTC
TRBV2	TRBJ2-1	-	-	CASSPEGRYNEQFF	TGTGCCAGCAGTCCGGAGGGCCGATACAATGAGCAGTTCTTC
TRBV7-9	TRBJ2-5	-	-	CASSGLEQTYHFWETQYF	TGTGCCAGCAGCGGGCTAGAGCAGACTTACCACTTTTGGGAGACCCAGTACTTC
TRBV6-5	TRBJ1-1	-	once	CASSYSRQAMNTEAFF	TGTGCCAGCAGTTACTCCAGACAGGCAATGAACACTGAAGCTTTCTTT
TRBV9	TRBJ2-2	-	once	CASSIRLHSNTGELFF	TGTGCCAGCAGCATACGACTGCATTCGAACACCGGGGAGCTGTTTTTT
TRBV11-2	TRBJ2-7	-	-	CASSLDPGTAYEQYF	TGTGCCAGCAGCTTAGACCCAGGAACGGCCTACGAGCAGTACTTC
TRBV9	TRBJ1-1	TRBD1	-	CASSRTGINTEAFF	TGTGCCAGCAGCCGGACAGGGATCAACACTGAAGCTTTCTTT
TRBV30	TRBJ1-5	TRBD1	few	CAWNGQGAQPQHF	TGTGCCTGGAACGGACAGGGAGCTCAGCCCCAGCATTTT
TRBV4-1	TRBJ1-5	-	few	CASSQPDPRAPNQPQHF	TGCGCCAGCAGCCAACCAGACCCGAGGGCCCCCAATCAGCCCCAGCATTTT
TRBV7-3	TRBJ2-2	-	-	CASSQSGNTGELFF	TGTGCCAGCAGTCAGAGCGGGAACACCGGGGAGCTGTTTTTT
TRBV5-6	TRBJ2-5	TRBD2	-	CASSSDLAGLRETQYF	TGTGCCAGCAGCAGCGATCTAGCGGGACTACGAGAGACCCAGTACTTC
TRBV10-3	TRBJ2-5	-	-	CAISESGGASGETQYF	TGTGCCATCAGTGAGTCCGGGGGAGCAAGCGGGGAGACCCAGTACTTC
TRBV9	TRBJ2-1	TRBD2	-	CASSPRLAQSSYNEQFF	TGTGCCAGCAGCCCTCGACTAGCACAGAGCTCCTACAATGAGCAGTTCTTC
TRBV10-3	TRBJ2-7	-	-	CASRFGVEAYEQYF	TGTGCCAGTCGTTTTGGGGTGGAAGCCTACGAGCAGTACTTC
TRBV4-1	TRBJ2-1	TRBD1	-	CASSQGTGGIIEQFF	TGCGCCAGCAGCCAAGGGACAGGGGGTATCATCGAGCAGTTCTTC
TRBV6-1	TRBJ2-4	TRBD1	few	CASSVGTGRSKNIQYF	TGTGCCAGCAGTGTAGGGACAGGGAGGTCCAAAAACATTCAGTACTTC
TRBV28	TRBJ1-5	-	-	CASSLVRPHQPQHF	TGTGCCAGCAGTTTAGTCAGGCCTCATCAGCCCCAGCATTTT
TRBV7-3	TRBJ2-2	-	-	CASSLDYTGELFF	TGTGCCAGCAGCTTGGACTACACCGGGGAGCTGTTTTTT
TRBV7-9	TRBJ2-3	-	once	CASSSTTLSDTQYF	TGTGCCAGCAGCTCCACGACTCTGTCAGATACGCAGTATTTT
TRBV28	TRBJ1-1	-	-	CASSPGALNTEAFF	TGTGCCAGCAGCCCTGGGGCCTTGAACACTGAAGCTTTCTTT
TRBV27	TRBJ2-1	-	-	CASRNTGNNEQFF	TGTGCCAGCAGAAATACAGGGAACAATGAGCAGTTCTTC
TRBV27	TRBJ2-2	-	many	CASTFRGETGELFF	TGTGCCAGCACCTTCCGGGGCGAAACCGGGGAGCTGTTTTTT
TRBV7-3	TRBJ2-7	TRBD1	few	CASSLTSRGQGAPDPYEQYF	TGTGCCAGCAGCTTAACGAGTCGTGGACAGGGGGCTCCGGATCCCTACGAGCAGTACTTC
TRBV29-1	TRBJ1-4	-	-	CSVKLDSVSNEKLFF	TGCAGCGTCAAACTCGACAGCGTATCTAATGAAAAACTGTTTTTT
TRBV29-1	TRBJ1-5	-	-	CSAQTGLGNQPQHF	TGCAGCGCTCAGACAGGATTGGGCAATCAGCCCCAGCATTTT